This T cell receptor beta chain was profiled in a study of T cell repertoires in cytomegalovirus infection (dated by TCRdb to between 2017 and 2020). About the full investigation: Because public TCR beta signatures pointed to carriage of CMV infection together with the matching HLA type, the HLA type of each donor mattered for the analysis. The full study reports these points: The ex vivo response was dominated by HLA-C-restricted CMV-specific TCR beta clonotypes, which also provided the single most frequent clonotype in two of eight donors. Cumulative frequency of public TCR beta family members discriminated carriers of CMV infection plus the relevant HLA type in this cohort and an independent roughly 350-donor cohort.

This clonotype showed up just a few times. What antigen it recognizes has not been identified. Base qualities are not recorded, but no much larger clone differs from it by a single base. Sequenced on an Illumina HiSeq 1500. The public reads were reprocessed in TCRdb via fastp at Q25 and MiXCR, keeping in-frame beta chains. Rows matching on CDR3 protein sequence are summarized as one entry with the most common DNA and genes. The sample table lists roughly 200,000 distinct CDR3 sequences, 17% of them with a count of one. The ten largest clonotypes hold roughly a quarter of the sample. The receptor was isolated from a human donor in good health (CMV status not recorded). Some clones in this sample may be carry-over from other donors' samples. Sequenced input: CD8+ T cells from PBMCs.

CDR3 sequence: CASSGETGDWYEQYF. The nucleotide sequence reads as follows: TGTGCCAGCAGCGGTGAGACAGGGGATTGGTACGAGCAGTACTTC. The V and J genes are TRBV7-9 and TRBJ2-7; TRBD1 aligns with 8 central bases. The CDR3 runs 15 residues from the cysteine to the phenylalanine. Only CDR3 DNA is held: 45 bases, read in frame from base 1. CDR1 and CDR2 are read off the germline V gene (reference sequence) as SEHNR and FQNEAQ. V is pruned by 5 bases and J by 4 bases, leaving 10 bases of the junction without a gene match. Extended through the reference TRBV7-9 and TRBJ2-7 proteins, this CDR3 yields the full variable domain: DTGVSQNPRHKITKRGQNVTFRCDPISEHNRLYWYRQTLGQGPEFLTYFQNEAQLEKSRLLSDRFSAERPKGSFSTLEIQRTEQGDSAMYLCASSGETGDWYEQYFGPGTRLTVT.